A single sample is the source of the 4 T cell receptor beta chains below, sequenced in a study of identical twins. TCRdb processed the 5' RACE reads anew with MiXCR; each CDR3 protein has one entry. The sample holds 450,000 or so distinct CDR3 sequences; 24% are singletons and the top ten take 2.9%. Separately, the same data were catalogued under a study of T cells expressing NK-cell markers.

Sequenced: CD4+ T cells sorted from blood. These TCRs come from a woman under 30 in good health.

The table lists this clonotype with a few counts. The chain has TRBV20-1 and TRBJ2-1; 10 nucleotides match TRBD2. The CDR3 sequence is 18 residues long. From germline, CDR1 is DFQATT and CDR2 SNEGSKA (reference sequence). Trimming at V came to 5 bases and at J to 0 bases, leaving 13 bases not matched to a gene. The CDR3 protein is CSAQSLASGRASYNEQFF. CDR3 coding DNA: TGCAGTGCTCAATCATTAGCGAGCGGGAGGGCCTCCTACAATGAGCAGTTCTTC.

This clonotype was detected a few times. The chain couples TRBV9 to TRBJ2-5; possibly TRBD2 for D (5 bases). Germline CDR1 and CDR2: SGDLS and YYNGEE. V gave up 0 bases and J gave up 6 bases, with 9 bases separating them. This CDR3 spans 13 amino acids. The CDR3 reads CASSVVEGKTQYF. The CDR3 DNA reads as TGTGCCAGCAGCGTAGTCGAGGGAAAGACCCAGTACTTC. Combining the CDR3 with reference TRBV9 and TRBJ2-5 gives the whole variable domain DSGVTQTPKHLITATGQRVTLRCSPRSGDLSVYWYQQSLDQGLQFLIQYYNGEERAKGNILERFSAQQFPDLHSELNLSSLELGDSALYFCASSVVEGKTQYFGPGTRLLVL.

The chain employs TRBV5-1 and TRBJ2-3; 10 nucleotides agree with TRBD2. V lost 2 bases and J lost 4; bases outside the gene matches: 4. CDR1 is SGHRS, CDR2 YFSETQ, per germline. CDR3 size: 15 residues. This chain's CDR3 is CASSFASGRSDTQYF. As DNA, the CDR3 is TGCGCCAGCAGCTTCGCTAGCGGGAGATCAGATACGCAGTATTTT. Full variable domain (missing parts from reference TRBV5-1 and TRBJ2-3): KAGVTQTPRYLIKTRGQQVTLSCSPISGHRSVSWYQQTPGQGLQFLFEYFSETQRNKGNFPGRFSGRQFSNSRSEMNVSTLELGDSALYLCASSFASGRSDTQYFGPGTRLTVL.

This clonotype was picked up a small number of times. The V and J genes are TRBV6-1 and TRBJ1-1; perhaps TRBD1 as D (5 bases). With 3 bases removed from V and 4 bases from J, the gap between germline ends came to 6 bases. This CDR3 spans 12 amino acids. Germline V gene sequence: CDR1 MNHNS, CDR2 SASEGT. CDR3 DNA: TGTGCCAGCAGTGACAGGGTCACTGAAGCTTTCTTT. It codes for CASSDRVTEAFF.